These 6 T cell receptor beta chains came from one sample sequenced in a study of cytomegalovirus exposure and HLA in healthy donors. Primers included in the PCR were 60 Vbeta and 13 Jbeta primers. Assay used: immunoSEQ multiplex PCR; TCRdb lists only in-frame clones, some missing. The sample yields 150,000 to 200,000 clones, 77% seen once. Sequenced sample: PBMCs. The receptors were sampled from a female donor in good health and CMV-seronegative.

In this sample, this clone turned up once. The V gene is TRBV28, the J gene TRBJ2-1; TRBD1 aligns across 7 bases. This CDR3 region has 14 residues. Germline V gives CDR1 MDHEN, CDR2 SYDVKM. Losses at the gene ends were 5 bases for V and 4 bases for J; bases not matched to a gene: 5. CDR3 residues: CASSPPGQYNEQFF. In nucleotides, the CDR3 is TGTGCCAGCAGTCCTCCGGGACAGTACAATGAGCAGTTCTTC.

This clone was counted between two and nine times. The chain carries TRBV19 and TRBJ1-5; 9 bases align to TRBD1. Germline values: CDR1 LNHDA, CDR2 SQIVND (reference sequence). With 4 bases clipped from V and 7 bases from J, the junction kept 5 bases outside the gene matches. CDR3 size: 14 residues. The CDR3 DNA sequence: TGTGCCAGTAGTACATCCGGGACAGGGCAGCCCCAGCATTTT. It yields the protein CASSTSGTGQPQHF.

The rearrangement uses TRBV27 and TRBJ2-7; D is perhaps TRBD2 (5 bases). In germline, CDR1 is MNHEY, CDR2 SMNVEV (reference sequence). Trimming removed 4 bases from V and 1 base from J, with 17 bases in between. The CDR3 loop spans 16 amino acids. In DNA form, the CDR3 reads TGTGCCAGCAGTTCACTCGACTGGACTGGATCCTACGAGCAGTACTTC. Translating it yields CASSSLDWTGSYEQYF.

The chain recombines TRBV4-2 with TRBJ2-6, with D maybe TRBD2 (6 bases). Germline V gene sequence: CDR1 LGHNA, CDR2 YNFKEQ. The CDR3 contains 17 residues. Trimming took 5 bases from V and 0 from J, leaving 14 bases between them. The CDR3 protein is CASSESTGASGANVLTF. The CDR3 nucleotides are TGTGCCAGCAGCGAGTCGACGGGAGCCTCTGGGGCCAACGTCCTGACTTTC.

This chain uses TRBV18 with TRBJ2-3; 7 bases map to TRBD1. Trimming took 2 bases from V and 2 from J; bases not matched to a gene: 7. The CDR3 contains 16 residues. Germline lookup yields CDR1 KGHSH and CDR2 LQKENI. CDR3 bases: TGTGCCAGCTCACCAGGGGACAGAGCCTACACAGATACGCAGTATTTT. Encoded protein: CASSPGDRAYTDTQYF.

The table lists this clone with a count of one. The rearrangement links TRBV9 to TRBJ2-7, with 7 bases lining up with TRBD2. Trimming took 1 base from V and 6 from J; bases not matched to a gene: 10. CDR1 SGDLS and CDR2 YYNGEE come from the germline V gene. The CDR3 sequence is 15 residues long. The CDR3 DNA is TGTGCCAGCAGCGTACGGGCGGGAGACGCCTTCGAGCAGTACTTC. Translated: CASSVRAGDAFEQYF.